This is a list of T cell receptor beta chains from one sample in a study of shared clonotypes between healthy human individuals. Generated by immunoSEQ multiplex PCR, the TCRdb table keeps only in-frame clones and is missing some. Of over 95,000 clones listed, around 47% are singletons. Sequencing was performed on PBMCs. These TCRs come from a woman in her 40s in good health. Some clones in this sample may be carry-over from other donors' samples. The CDR3 runs from the conserved cysteine through the conserved F or W. Fields, in order: V gene, clone size, D gene, J gene, CDR3 protein, CDR3 DNA. The D gene is left open where the match is weak. Clone size is shown for a subset of rows, as once, few, many or a class of expanded clone.

V: TRBV7-2; size: once; D: NA; J: TRBJ2-5; CDR3: CASSRTITQETQYF; DNA: TGTGCCAGCAGCCGCACAATTACCCAAGAGACCCAGTACTTC
V: TRBV5-1; size: many; D: NA; J: TRBJ1-1; CDR3: CASSLVAGRQNTEAFF; DNA: TGCGCCAGCAGCTTGGTGGCAGGTCGGCAGAACACTGAAGCTTTCTTT
V: TRBV7-2; size: NA; D: NA; J: TRBJ2-1; CDR3: CASSRDLLSYNEQFF; DNA: TGTGCCAGCAGTCGGGACCTCCTCTCCTACAATGAGCAGTTCTTC
V: TRBV9; size: few; D: TRBD1; J: TRBJ2-7; CDR3: CASSASGGYEQYF; DNA: TGTGCCAGCAGCGCCTCAGGGGGCTACGAGCAGTACTTC
V: TRBV30; size: NA; D: NA; J: TRBJ1-1; CDR3: CALLRAGLGTEAFF; DNA: TGTGCACTCCTCCGGGCAGGGTTGGGCACTGAAGCTTTCTTT
V: TRBV7-3; size: few; D: TRBD2; J: TRBJ2-3; CDR3: CASSLGLAEITDTQYF; DNA: TGTGCCAGCAGCCTCGGACTAGCGGAAATCACAGATACGCAGTATTTT
V: TRBV30; size: few; D: TRBD1; J: TRBJ2-4; CDR3: CAWNPTGVKNIQYF; DNA: TGTGCCTGGAACCCGACAGGGGTCAAAAACATTCAGTACTTC
V: TRBV4-3; size: medium-sized; D: TRBD2; J: TRBJ2-1; CDR3: CASSQGLAGSYNEQFF; DNA: TGCGCCAGCAGCCAAGGACTAGCGGGCTCCTACAATGAGCAGTTCTTC
V: TRBV4-2; size: many; D: NA; J: TRBJ1-5; CDR3: CASSQNLGVQPQHF; DNA: TGTGCCAGCAGCCAAAATCTGGGTGTCCAGCCCCAGCATTTT
V: TRBV29-1; size: many; D: NA; J: TRBJ2-7; CDR3: CSVRRTETGEQYF; DNA: TGCAGCGTTAGGAGGACAGAGACAGGCGAGCAGTACTTC
V: TRBV18; size: NA; D: NA; J: TRBJ2-2; CDR3: CASSPRLNTGELFF; DNA: TGTGCCAGCTCACCACGGCTTAACACCGGGGAGCTGTTTTTT
V: TRBV4-1; size: NA; D: TRBD2; J: TRBJ2-2; CDR3: CASSHPKASGSITGELFF; DNA: TGCGCCAGCAGCCACCCCAAGGCCAGCGGGAGTATCACCGGGGAGCTGTTTTTT
V: TRBV4-2; size: NA; D: TRBD2; J: TRBJ2-5; CDR3: CASSEVAGAVFGTQYF; DNA: TGTGCCAGCAGCGAGGTAGCGGGAGCTGTATTTGGGACCCAGTACTTC
V: TRBV30; size: NA; D: TRBD1; J: TRBJ2-7; CDR3: CAWSRTGAFPYEQYF; DNA: TGTGCCTGGAGTAGGACAGGGGCCTTTCCCTACGAGCAGTACTTC
V: TRBV4-2; size: NA; D: NA; J: TRBJ2-7; CDR3: CASSQDWTMEQYF; DNA: TGTGCCAGCAGCCAAGATTGGACGATGGAGCAGTACTTC
V: TRBV2; size: NA; D: NA; J: TRBJ1-2; CDR3: CASSENGRGGTYGYTF; DNA: TGTGCCAGCAGTGAAAATGGTCGGGGAGGGACTTATGGCTACACCTTC
V: TRBV5-4; size: NA; D: TRBD2; J: TRBJ2-3; CDR3: CASSDTLTSGGDTQYF; DNA: TGTGCCAGCAGCGACACCCTTACTAGCGGGGGAGATACGCAGTATTTT
V: TRBV19; size: NA; D: TRBD2; J: TRBJ2-2; CDR3: CASSTSGANTGELFF; DNA: TGTGCCAGTAGCACTAGCGGAGCGAACACCGGGGAGCTGTTTTTT
V: TRBV30; size: NA; D: NA; J: TRBJ1-2; CDR3: CAWSGYSPGGYTF; DNA: TGTGCCTGGAGTGGGTACAGTCCTGGGGGCTACACCTTC
V: TRBV27; size: NA; D: NA; J: TRBJ1-2; CDR3: CASSLSPGLNYGYTF; DNA: TGTGCCAGCAGTTTATCCCCCGGACTTAACTATGGCTACACCTTC
V: TRBV7-9; size: many; D: NA; J: TRBJ1-1; CDR3: CASSESGQGAEAFF; DNA: TGTGCCAGCAGCGAATCCGGGCAGGGCGCTGAAGCTTTCTTT
V: TRBV29-1; size: few; D: TRBD2; J: TRBJ2-3; CDR3: CSVSSISGVQPDTQYF; DNA: TGCAGCGTTAGTTCAATTAGCGGGGTACAGCCAGATACGCAGTATTTT
V: TRBV4-1; size: NA; D: NA; J: TRBJ1-1; CDR3: CASSQGGDNTEAFF; DNA: TGCGCCAGCAGCCAAGGTGGGGATAACACTGAAGCTTTCTTT
V: TRBV7-2; size: NA; D: NA; J: TRBJ1-1; CDR3: CASRFTGSTEAFF; DNA: TGTGCCAGCAGGTTTACAGGGTCCACTGAAGCTTTCTTT
V: TRBV2; size: few; D: NA; J: TRBJ2-7; CDR3: CASSDPGLGYEQYF; DNA: TGTGCCAGCAGTGATCCAGGGTTGGGCTACGAGCAGTACTTC
V: TRBV19; size: NA; D: NA; J: TRBJ2-7; CDR3: CASHGGYEQYF; DNA: TGTGCCAGTCACGGGGGTTACGAGCAGTACTTC
V: TRBV7-9; size: many; D: NA; J: TRBJ2-5; CDR3: CASSKDAGWETQYF; DNA: TGTGCCAGCAGCAAGGACGCCGGATGGGAGACCCAGTACTTC
V: TRBV29-1; size: NA; D: TRBD1; J: TRBJ1-1; CDR3: CSVRKTGGGSTEAFF; DNA: TGCAGCGTTCGCAAGACAGGGGGCGGGAGCACTGAAGCTTTCTTT
V: TRBV18; size: NA; D: TRBD2; J: TRBJ2-7; CDR3: CASSPGLARSSYEQYF; DNA: TGTGCCAGCTCACCCGGACTAGCGCGTAGCTCCTACGAGCAGTACTTC
V: TRBV5-4; size: many; D: NA; J: TRBJ1-1; CDR3: CASSLADTEAFF; DNA: TGTGCCAGCAGCTTGGCGGACACTGAAGCTTTCTTT
V: TRBV19; size: many; D: TRBD2; J: TRBJ2-7; CDR3: CASSAGTSSYEQYF; DNA: TGTGCCAGTAGCGCCGGGACTAGCTCCTACGAGCAGTACTTC
V: TRBV10-3; size: NA; D: NA; J: TRBJ1-4; CDR3: CAISDSFRVGDEKLFF; DNA: TGTGCCATCAGTGACTCATTCAGGGTGGGGGATGAAAAACTGTTTTTT
V: TRBV29-1; size: NA; D: NA; J: TRBJ1-5; CDR3: CSVGGGNQPQHF; DNA: TGCAGCGTTGGTGGGGGAAATCAGCCCCAGCATTTT
V: TRBV2; size: many; D: TRBD2; J: TRBJ2-3; CDR3: CASSKRDVSSTDTQYF; DNA: TGTGCCAGCAGTAAGCGGGACGTATCTAGCACAGATACGCAGTATTTT
V: TRBV2; size: NA; D: NA; J: TRBJ1-2; CDR3: CASEGSGQVAGYTF; DNA: TGTGCCAGTGAGGGTAGTGGTCAGGTGGCAGGCTACACCTTC
V: TRBV25-1; size: NA; D: TRBD2; J: TRBJ2-5; CDR3: CASSGGTRRETQYF; DNA: TGTGCCAGCAGTGGTGGGACTAGGAGGGAGACCCAGTACTTC
V: TRBV5-4; size: few; D: TRBD1; J: TRBJ2-5; CDR3: CASSSTGVEETQYF; DNA: TGTGCCAGCAGCTCGACAGGGGTTGAAGAGACCCAGTACTTC
V: TRBV20-1; size: NA; D: NA; J: TRBJ2-7; CDR3: CSAVSYEQYF; DNA: TGCAGTGCGGTCTCCTACGAGCAGTACTTC
V: TRBV7-2; size: many; D: NA; J: TRBJ2-7; CDR3: CASSPDRTSYEQYF; DNA: TGTGCCAGCAGCCCCGATCGGACATCATACGAGCAGTACTTC
V: TRBV28; size: few; D: NA; J: TRBJ1-5; CDR3: CASSAFGDQPQHF; DNA: TGTGCCAGCAGTGCCTTTGGGGATCAGCCCCAGCATTTT
V: TRBV30; size: once; D: NA; J: TRBJ2-6; CDR3: CAWSGPYSGANVLTF; DNA: TGTGCCTGGAGCGGTCCGTACTCTGGGGCCAACGTCCTGACTTTC
V: TRBV7-9; size: NA; D: NA; J: TRBJ2-1; CDR3: CASSSDGFNEQFF; DNA: TGTGCCAGCAGCTCCGACGGATTCAATGAGCAGTTCTTC
V: TRBV6-1; size: NA; D: TRBD1; J: TRBJ2-7; CDR3: CASTTTGGGYEQYF; DNA: TGTGCCAGCACCACGACAGGGGGAGGCTACGAGCAGTACTTC
V: TRBV5-1; size: NA; D: TRBD2; J: TRBJ2-1; CDR3: CASSHGTSGRYNEQFF; DNA: TGCGCCAGCAGCCACGGGACTAGCGGGAGGTACAATGAGCAGTTCTTC
V: TRBV5-4; size: many; D: NA; J: TRBJ1-2; CDR3: CASSLGRTVGYTF; DNA: TGTGCCAGCAGCTTGGGCAGGACAGTTGGCTACACCTTC
V: TRBV4-1; size: many; D: TRBD1; J: TRBJ2-7; CDR3: CASSFGTGGYEQYF; DNA: TGCGCCAGCAGCTTCGGGACAGGGGGATACGAGCAGTACTTC
V: TRBV5-1; size: NA; D: NA; J: TRBJ2-1; CDR3: CASSLDRDFNNEQFF; DNA: TGCGCCAGCAGCTTGGACAGGGATTTCAACAATGAGCAGTTCTTC